The subject of this entry is one T cell receptor (beta chain). The data belong to a study of cytomegalovirus exposure and HLA in healthy donors. Primers for the PCR totalled 60 Vbeta and 13 Jbeta. Assay used: immunoSEQ multiplex PCR; TCRdb lists only in-frame clones, some missing. Among 200,000 to 250,000 clones listed, about 78% were seen once. Every donor was a healthy person donating bone marrow. Trimming cost V 1 base and J 6 bases; bases outside gene matches: 4. The CDR3 consists of 16 residues. Germline V lookup: CDR1 MNHEY, CDR2 SVGAGI. The chain couples TRBV6-5 to TRBJ2-2; the match to TRBD2 covers 11 bases. The receptor was derived from a male donor in good health and CMV-seronegative. Sequencing used PBMCs. This CDR3 is CASSYWLAGGAGELFF. Written as DNA, the CDR3 is TGTGCCAGCAGTTACTGGTTAGCGGGAGGGGCCGGGGAGCTGTTTTTT.